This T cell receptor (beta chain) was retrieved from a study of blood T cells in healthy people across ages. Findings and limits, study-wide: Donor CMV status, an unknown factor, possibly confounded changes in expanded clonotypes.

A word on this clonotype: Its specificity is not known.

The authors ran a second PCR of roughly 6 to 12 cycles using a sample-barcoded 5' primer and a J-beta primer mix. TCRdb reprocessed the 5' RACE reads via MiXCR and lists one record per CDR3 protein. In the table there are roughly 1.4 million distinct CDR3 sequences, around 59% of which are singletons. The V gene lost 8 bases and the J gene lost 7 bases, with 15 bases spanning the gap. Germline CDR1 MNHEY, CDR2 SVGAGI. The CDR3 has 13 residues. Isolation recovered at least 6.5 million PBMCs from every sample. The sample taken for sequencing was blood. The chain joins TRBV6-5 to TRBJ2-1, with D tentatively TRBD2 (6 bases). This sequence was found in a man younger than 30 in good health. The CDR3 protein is CASGITGTNEQFF. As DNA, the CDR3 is TGTGCCAGCGGTATCACGGGGACTAATGAGCAGTTCTTC.